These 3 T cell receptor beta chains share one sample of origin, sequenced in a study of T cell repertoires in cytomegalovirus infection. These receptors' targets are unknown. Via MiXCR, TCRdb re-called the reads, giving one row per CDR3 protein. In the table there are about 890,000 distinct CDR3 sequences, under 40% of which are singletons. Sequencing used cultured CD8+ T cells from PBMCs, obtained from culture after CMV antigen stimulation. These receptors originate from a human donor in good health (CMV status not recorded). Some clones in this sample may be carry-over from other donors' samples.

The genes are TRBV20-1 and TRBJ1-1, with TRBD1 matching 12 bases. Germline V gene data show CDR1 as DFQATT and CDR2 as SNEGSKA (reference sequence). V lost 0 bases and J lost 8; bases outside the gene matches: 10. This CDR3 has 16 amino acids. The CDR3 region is CSARELGTGGKREAFF. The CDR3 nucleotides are TGCAGTGCTAGAGAGTTGGGGACAGGGGGCAAAAGGGAAGCTTTCTTT.

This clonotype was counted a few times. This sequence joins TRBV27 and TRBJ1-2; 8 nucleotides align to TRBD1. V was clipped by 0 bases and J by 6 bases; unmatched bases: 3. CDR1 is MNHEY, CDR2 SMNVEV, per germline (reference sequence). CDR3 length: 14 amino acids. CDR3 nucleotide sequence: TGTGCCAGCAGTTTATCCAGGACAGGGAATGGCTACACCTTC. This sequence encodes CASSLSRTGNGYTF.

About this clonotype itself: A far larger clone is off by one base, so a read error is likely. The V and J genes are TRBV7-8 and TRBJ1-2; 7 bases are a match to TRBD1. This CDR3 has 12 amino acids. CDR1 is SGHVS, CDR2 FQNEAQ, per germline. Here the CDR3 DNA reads TGTGTCAGCAGCCCAGGGGGCTATGGCTACACCTTC. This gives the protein CVSSPGGYGYTF.